The 16 T cell receptor beta chains below come from one sample, sequenced in a study of blood T cell repertoires in COVID-19 (dated by TCRdb to the early 2020s). Preparation of the library involved the immunoSEQ multiplex PCR assay. In its TCRdb copy, this immuneACCESS table keeps in-frame sequences only and misses some clones. Where compared with another copy, unresolved V genes explain less than half of these, and the others have no known cause. The sample records more than 150,000 clones, roughly 90% of which are singletons. The ten most abundant clones make up about 2.8% of the sample. Source material: peripheral blood. These TCRs come from a man aged 55 to 69 with acute or convalescent COVID-19.

The chain recombines TRBV7-9 with TRBJ2-3; D possibly corresponds to TRBD2 (5 bases). Trimming pared 0 bases from V and 1 base from J, leaving 14 bases between. Germline V CDR1 and CDR2: SEHNR, FQNEAQ (reference sequence). This CDR3 has 17 amino acids. The CDR3 DNA is TGTGCCAGCAGCTTAGCCGGGGAGCCCTGGGGCACAGATACGCAGTATTTT. As protein: CASSLAGEPWGTDTQYF.

This sequence joins TRBV6-5 and TRBJ1-4; possibly TRBD1 for D (5 bases). The CDR3 loop spans 14 amino acids. V was trimmed by 9 bases and J by 7 bases, leaving 18 bases between them. Germline assignment: CDR1 MNHEY and CDR2 SVGAGI. The CDR3 bases are TGTGCCAGTTCCAGGGCGGCAGGTGGTGAAAAACTGTTTTTT. Amino acid sequence: CASSRAAGGEKLFF.

In this sample, this clone turned up once. The V call is TRBV6-6, the J call TRBJ2-3, with 10 bases aligning to TRBD2. Trimming at V came to 7 bases and at J to 5 bases, leaving 6 bases not matched to a gene. The CDR3 runs to 14 residues. In germline, CDR1 is MNHNY, CDR2 SVGAGI (reference sequence). The CDR3 here is CASTSGGAVDTQYF. The CDR3 bases are TGTGCCAGCACGAGCGGGGGGGCCGTAGATACGCAGTATTTT.

Only a few counts were recorded for this clone. This chain uses TRBV5-8 with TRBJ1-2, with TRBD1 identical over 8 bases. This CDR3 has 14 residues. Germline V CDR1 and CDR2: SGHTS, YDEGEE. Trimming at V came to 2 bases and at J to 4 bases, leaving 4 bases not matched to a gene. Written as DNA, the CDR3 is TGTGCCAGCAGCTTACCAGGGGGCCTCTATGGCTACACCTTC. Encoded protein: CASSLPGGLYGYTF.

This sequence joins TRBV12-3 or TRBV12-4 and TRBJ1-4; D is perhaps TRBD1 (6 bases). The CDR3 runs 13 residues. V was shortened by 6 bases and J by 6 bases, with 11 bases between the two germline ends. Here the CDR3 DNA reads TGTGCCAGCAGACGGGCAGGGGATGAAAAACTGTTTTTT. This gives the protein CASRRAGDEKLFF.

This rearrangement joins TRBV11-2 to TRBJ2-3, with no clear D. V lost 0 bases to trimming and J lost 2 bases, with 3 bases between them. Per germline, CDR1 SGHAT and CDR2 FQNNGV. The CDR3 is 13 residues long. As DNA, the CDR3 is TGTGCCAGCAGCTTAGACTCCACAGATACGCAGTATTTT. Encoded protein: CASSLDSTDTQYF.

This clone has more than one count but fewer than ten. The rearrangement joins TRBV19 to TRBJ1-2; D ambiguous. The CDR3 is 13 amino acids. CDR1 is LNHDA, CDR2 SQIVND, per germline (reference sequence). Trimming pared 1 base from V and 5 bases from J, leaving 8 bases between. The CDR3 DNA follows: TGTGCCAGTAGTATAGGGAGATTTTATGGCTACACCTTC. It yields the protein CASSIGRFYGYTF.

The chain recombines TRBV4-3 with TRBJ2-5; 9 positions agree with TRBD2. V lost 0 bases and J lost 8; bases outside the gene matches: 7. This CDR3 region has 15 residues. The germline CDR1 and CDR2 sequences are LGHNA and YSLEER. As DNA, the CDR3 is TGCGCCAGCAGCCAAGATTGGGCGGGGGGGGCCACCCAGTACTTC. This gives the protein CASSQDWAGGATQYF.

This chain uses TRBV10-2 with TRBJ2-3; D uncertain. V was pared by 8 bases and J by 6 bases, with 12 bases between. The CDR3 runs to 12 residues. Germline V gives CDR1 WSHSY, CDR2 SAAADI. Here the CDR3 reads CASQLSRDTQYF. The CDR3 DNA follows: TGCGCCAGCCAACTCTCGAGGGATACGCAGTATTTT.

This rearrangement joins TRBV9 to TRBJ2-2; 14 nucleotides agree with TRBD2. Losses at the gene ends were 0 bases for V and 6 bases for J; bases not matched to a gene: 7. From germline, CDR1 is SGDLS and CDR2 YYNGEE. The CDR3 contains 18 residues. In DNA, the CDR3 is TGTGCCAGCAGCGTAGGCCGACTAGCGGGGGGGCCGGCCGGGGAGCTGTTTTTT. Translated: CASSVGRLAGGPAGELFF.

This clone occurred a few times. This chain joins TRBV7-9 and TRBJ2-7; 7 bases align to TRBD1. The CDR3 sequence is 16 residues long. The germline V gene encodes CDR1 SEHNR and CDR2 FQNEAQ (reference sequence). After removal of 4 bases from V and 0 bases from J, the junction contained 9 bases not matched to a gene. Written as DNA, the CDR3 is TGTGCCAGCAGCTCGGACCGGACAGGTAGCTCCTACGAGCAGTACTTC. Translation: CASSSDRTGSSYEQYF.

This rearrangement joins TRBV19 to TRBJ1-3; D is uncertain. Trimming removed 1 base at V and 10 bases at J, with 11 bases between. CDR1 and CDR2 from the germline V gene are LNHDA and SQIVND (reference sequence). The CDR3 runs to 13 residues. The CDR3 sequence is CASSIVPRTTIYF. CDR3 coding DNA: TGTGCCAGTAGTATAGTCCCGAGGACTACCATATATTTT.

This chain uses TRBV11-2 with TRBJ2-7, with 8 bases aligning to TRBD2. J was trimmed by 0 bases and V by 1 base; bases with no gene match: 5. The germline V gene encodes CDR1 SGHAT and CDR2 FQNNGV. This CDR3 has 16 residues. The DNA for the CDR3 is TGTGCCAGCAGCTTAGTTGCGGGGACTAGCTCCTACGAGCAGTACTTC. Its protein is CASSLVAGTSSYEQYF.

This clone was counted a single time. The V and J genes are TRBV5-6 and TRBJ1-1; D is perhaps TRBD1 (6 bases). The CDR3 covers 15 residues. V was cut by 4 bases and J by 0 bases, with 13 bases left in between. Germline CDR1 is SGHDT and CDR2 is YYEEEE. The CDR3, as DNA: TGTGCCAGCAGCCCATGGACAGACATGAACACTGAAGCTTTCTTT. It yields the protein CASSPWTDMNTEAFF.

This sequence joins TRBV7-2 and TRBJ1-2; 8 nucleotides match TRBD1. The CDR3 contains 14 residues. Germline CDR1 reads SGHTA; CDR2 reads FQGNSA. J was trimmed by 4 bases and V by 3 bases; bases with no gene match: 4. The CDR3 region has the DNA TGTGCCAGCAGCTTCACAGGGGGTTCCTATGGCTACACCTTC. It codes for CASSFTGGSYGYTF.

The rearrangement uses TRBV5-1 and TRBJ2-1, with 12 bases that match TRBD2. V lost 4 bases and J lost 4; bases outside the gene matches: 6. The CDR3 totals 16 residues. Germline values: CDR1 SGHRS, CDR2 YFSETQ. In nucleotides, the CDR3 is TGCGCCAGCAGCCCCGAGACTAGCGGGGGTTACAATGAGCAGTTCTTC. This encodes CASSPETSGGYNEQFF.